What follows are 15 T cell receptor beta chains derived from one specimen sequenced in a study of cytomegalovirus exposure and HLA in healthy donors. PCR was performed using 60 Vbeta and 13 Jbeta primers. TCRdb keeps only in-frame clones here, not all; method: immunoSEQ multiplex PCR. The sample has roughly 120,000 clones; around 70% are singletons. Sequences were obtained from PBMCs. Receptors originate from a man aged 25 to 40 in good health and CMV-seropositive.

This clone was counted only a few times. The chain's CDR3 is CASSDPGEGETQYF. In nucleotides, the CDR3 is TGTGCCAGCAGCGACCCGGGAGAAGGGGAGACCCAGTACTTC. The chain couples TRBV5-5 to TRBJ2-5, with a possible D match to TRBD2 (6 bases). Trimming stripped 4 bases from V and 5 bases from J, with 15 bases between. The CDR3 sequence is 14 residues long. CDR1 is SGHKS and CDR2 is YYEKEE in the germline V gene (reference sequence).

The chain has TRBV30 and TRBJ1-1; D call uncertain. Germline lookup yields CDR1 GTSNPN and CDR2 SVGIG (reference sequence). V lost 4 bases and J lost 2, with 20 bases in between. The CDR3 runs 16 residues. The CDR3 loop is CAWTDPLYQTNTEAFF. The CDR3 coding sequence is TGTGCCTGGACCGATCCGTTATACCAGACTAACACTGAAGCTTTCTTT.

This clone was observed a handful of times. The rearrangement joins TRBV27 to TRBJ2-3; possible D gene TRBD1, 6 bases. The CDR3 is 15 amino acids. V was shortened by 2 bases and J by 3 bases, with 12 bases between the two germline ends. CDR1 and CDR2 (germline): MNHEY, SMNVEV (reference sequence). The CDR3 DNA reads TGTGCCAGCAGTTTACAGACAGGTTTTACAGATACGCAGTATTTT. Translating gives CASSLQTGFTDTQYF.

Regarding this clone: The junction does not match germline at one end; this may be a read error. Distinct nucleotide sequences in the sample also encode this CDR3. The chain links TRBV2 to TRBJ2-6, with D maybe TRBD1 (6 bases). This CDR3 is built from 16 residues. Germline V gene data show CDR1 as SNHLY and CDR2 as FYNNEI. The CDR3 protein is CASSATGGAGANVLTF. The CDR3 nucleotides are TGTGCCAGCAGTGCGACAGGTGGAGCTGGGGCCAACGTCCTCACTTTC.

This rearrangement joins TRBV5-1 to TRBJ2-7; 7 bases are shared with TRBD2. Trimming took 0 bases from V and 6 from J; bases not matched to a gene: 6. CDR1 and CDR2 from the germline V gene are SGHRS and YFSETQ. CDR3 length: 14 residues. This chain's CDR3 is CASSLGRGEAEQYF. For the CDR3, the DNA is TGCGCCAGCAGCTTGGGTCGGGGGGAAGCCGAGCAGTACTTC.

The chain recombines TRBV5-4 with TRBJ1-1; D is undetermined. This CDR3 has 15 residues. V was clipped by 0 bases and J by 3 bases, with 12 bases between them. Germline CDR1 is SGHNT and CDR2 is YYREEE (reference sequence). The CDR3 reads CASSLGPGVDTEAFF. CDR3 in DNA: TGTGCCAGCAGCTTGGGTCCCGGGGTGGACACTGAAGCTTTCTTT.

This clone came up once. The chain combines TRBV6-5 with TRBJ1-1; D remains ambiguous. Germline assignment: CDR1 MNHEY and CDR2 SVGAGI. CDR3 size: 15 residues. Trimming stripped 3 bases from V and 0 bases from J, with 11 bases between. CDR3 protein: CASSYWVGMNTEAFF. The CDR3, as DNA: TGTGCCAGCAGTTATTGGGTCGGGATGAACACTGAAGCTTTCTTT.

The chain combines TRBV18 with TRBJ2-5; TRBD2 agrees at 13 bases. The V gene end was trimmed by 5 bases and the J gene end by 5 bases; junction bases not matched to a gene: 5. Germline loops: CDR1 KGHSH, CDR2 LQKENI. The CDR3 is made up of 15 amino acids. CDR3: CASSRLAGGWETQYF. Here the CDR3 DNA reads TGTGCCAGCTCAAGACTAGCGGGAGGTTGGGAGACCCAGTACTTC.

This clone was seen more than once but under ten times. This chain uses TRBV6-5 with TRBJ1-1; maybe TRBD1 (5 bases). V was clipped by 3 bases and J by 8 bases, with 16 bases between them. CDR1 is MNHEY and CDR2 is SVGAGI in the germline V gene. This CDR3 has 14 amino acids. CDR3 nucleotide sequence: TGTGCCAGCAGTTATGGACGGCTTGGGGGGGAAGCTTTCTTT. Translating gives CASSYGRLGGEAFF.

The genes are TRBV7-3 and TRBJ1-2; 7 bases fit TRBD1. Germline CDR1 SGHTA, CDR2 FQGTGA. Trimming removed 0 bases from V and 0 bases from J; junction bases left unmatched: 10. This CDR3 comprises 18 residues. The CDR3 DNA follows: TGTGCCAGCAGCTTAACCGGGACAGAGAGCCTAGCTAACTATGGCTACACCTTC. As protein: CASSLTGTESLANYGYTF.

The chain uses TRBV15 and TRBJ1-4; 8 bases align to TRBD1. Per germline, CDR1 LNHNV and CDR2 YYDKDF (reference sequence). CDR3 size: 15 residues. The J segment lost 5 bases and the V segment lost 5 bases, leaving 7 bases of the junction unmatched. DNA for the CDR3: TGTGCCACCAGCTTGGGGACAGGCGAGAATGAAAAACTGTTTTTT. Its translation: CATSLGTGENEKLFF.

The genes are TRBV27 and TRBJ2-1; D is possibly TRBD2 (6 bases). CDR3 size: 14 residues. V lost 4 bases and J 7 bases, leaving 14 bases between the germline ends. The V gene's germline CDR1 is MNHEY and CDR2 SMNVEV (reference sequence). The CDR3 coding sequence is TGTGCCAGCAGTTCCTATGAACGGGGGAATGAGCAGTTCTTC. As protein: CASSSYERGNEQFF.

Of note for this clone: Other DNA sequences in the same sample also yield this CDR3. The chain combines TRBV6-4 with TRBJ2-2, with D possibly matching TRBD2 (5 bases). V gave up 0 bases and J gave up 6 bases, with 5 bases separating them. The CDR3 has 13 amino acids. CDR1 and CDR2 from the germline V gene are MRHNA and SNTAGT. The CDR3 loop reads CASSDSSAGELFF. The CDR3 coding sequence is TGTGCCAGCAGTGACTCTAGCGCCGGGGAGCTGTTTTTT.

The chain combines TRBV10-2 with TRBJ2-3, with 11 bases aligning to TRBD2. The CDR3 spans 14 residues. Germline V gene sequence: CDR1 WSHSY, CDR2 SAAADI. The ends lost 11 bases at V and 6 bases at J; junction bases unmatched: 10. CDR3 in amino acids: CASGRLAGQDTQYF. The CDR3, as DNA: TGCGCCTCTGGCAGACTAGCGGGACAGGATACGCAGTATTTT.

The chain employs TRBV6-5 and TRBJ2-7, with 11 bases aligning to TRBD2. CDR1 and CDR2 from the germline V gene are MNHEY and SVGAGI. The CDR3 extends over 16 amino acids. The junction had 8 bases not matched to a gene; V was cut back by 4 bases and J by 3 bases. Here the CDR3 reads CASSFGLAGAYYEQYF. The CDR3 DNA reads TGTGCCAGCAGTTTCGGACTAGCGGGCGCCTACTACGAGCAGTACTTC.